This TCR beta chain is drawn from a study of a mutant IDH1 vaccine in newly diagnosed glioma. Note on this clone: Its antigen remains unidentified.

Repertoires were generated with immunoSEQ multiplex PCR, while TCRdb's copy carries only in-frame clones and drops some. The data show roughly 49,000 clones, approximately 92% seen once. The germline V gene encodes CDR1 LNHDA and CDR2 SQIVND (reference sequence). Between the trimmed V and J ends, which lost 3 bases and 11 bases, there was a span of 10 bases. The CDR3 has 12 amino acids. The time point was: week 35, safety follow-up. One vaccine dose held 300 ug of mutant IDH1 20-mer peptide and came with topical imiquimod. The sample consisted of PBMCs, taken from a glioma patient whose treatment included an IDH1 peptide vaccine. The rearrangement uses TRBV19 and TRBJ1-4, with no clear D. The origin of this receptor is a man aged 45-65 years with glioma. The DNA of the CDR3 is TGTGCCAGTAGTATCCCCGGGGAGAAACTGTTTTTT. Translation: CASSIPGEKLFF.